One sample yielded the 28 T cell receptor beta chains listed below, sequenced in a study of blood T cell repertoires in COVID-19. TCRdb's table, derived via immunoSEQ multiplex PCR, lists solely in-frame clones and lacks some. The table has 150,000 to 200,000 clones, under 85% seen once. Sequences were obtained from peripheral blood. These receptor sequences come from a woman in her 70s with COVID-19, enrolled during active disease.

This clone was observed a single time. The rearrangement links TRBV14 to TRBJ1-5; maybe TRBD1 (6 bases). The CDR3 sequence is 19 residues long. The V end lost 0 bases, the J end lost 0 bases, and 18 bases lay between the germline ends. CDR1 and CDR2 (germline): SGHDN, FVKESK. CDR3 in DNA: TGTGCCAGCAGCCAAGAGGCAGTCCGGGACAAGAATAGCAATCAGCCCCAGCATTTT. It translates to CASSQEAVRDKNSNQPQHF.

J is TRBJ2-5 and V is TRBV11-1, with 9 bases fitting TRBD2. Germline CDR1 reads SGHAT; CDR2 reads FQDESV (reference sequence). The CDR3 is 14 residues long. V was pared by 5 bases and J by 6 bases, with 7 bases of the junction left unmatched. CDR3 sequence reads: CASSLSGSLKTQYF. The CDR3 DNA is TGTGCCAGCAGCCTTAGCGGGAGCCTTAAGACCCAGTACTTC. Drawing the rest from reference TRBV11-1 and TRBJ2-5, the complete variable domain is EAEVAQSPRYKITEKSQAVAFWCDPISGHATLYWYRQILGQGPELLVQFQDESVVDDSQLPKDRFSAERLKGVDSTLKIQPAELGDSAMYLCASSLSGSLKTQYFGPGTRLLVL.

The CDR3 DNA sequence: TGTGCCAGCTCACAGGGGAAGAGGACTGAAGCTTTCTTT. Translating it yields CASSQGKRTEAFF. The chain carries TRBV18 and TRBJ1-1; possible D gene TRBD1, 5 bases. CDR3 length: 13 residues. V was clipped by 4 bases and J by 5 bases, with 11 bases between them. CDR1 and CDR2 from the germline V gene are KGHSH and LQKENI.

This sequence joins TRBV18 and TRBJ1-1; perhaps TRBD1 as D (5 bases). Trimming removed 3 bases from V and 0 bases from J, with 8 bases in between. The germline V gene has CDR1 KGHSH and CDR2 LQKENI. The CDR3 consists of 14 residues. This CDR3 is CASSPGLMNTEAFF. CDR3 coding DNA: TGTGCCAGCTCACCGGGACTCATGAACACTGAAGCTTTCTTT.

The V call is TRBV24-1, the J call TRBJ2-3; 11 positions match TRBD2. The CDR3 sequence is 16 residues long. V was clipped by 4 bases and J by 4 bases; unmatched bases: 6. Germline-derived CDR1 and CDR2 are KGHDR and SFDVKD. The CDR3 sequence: CATSDPTSGRPDTQYF. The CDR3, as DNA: TGTGCCACCAGTGACCCCACTAGCGGGAGACCAGATACGCAGTATTTT.

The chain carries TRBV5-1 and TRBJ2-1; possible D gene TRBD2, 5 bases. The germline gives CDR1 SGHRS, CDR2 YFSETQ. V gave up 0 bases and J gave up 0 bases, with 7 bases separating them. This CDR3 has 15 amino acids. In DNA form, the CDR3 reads TGCGCCAGCAGCTTGGACGGGAACTCCTACAATGAGCAGTTCTTC. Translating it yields CASSLDGNSYNEQFF.

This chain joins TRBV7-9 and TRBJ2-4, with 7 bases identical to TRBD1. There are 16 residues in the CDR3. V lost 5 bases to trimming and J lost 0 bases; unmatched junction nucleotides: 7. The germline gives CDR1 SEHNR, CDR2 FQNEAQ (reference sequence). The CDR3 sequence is CASSPQGNLAKNIQYF. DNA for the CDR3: TGTGCCAGCAGCCCACAGGGGAACCTAGCCAAAAACATTCAGTACTTC. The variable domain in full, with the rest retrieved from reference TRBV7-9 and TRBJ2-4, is DTGVSQNPRHKITKRGQNVTFRCDPISEHNRLYWYRQTLGQGPEFLTYFQNEAQLEKSRLLSDRFSAERPKGSFSTLEIQRTEQGDSAMYLCASSPQGNLAKNIQYFGAGTRLSVL.

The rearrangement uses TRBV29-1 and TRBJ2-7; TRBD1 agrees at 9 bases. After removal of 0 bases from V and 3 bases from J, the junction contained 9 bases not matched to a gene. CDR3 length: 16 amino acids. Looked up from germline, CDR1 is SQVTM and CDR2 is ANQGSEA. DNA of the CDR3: TGCAGCGTTGAAGATACCGACAGGGGGAAAAACTACGAGCAGTACTTC. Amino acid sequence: CSVEDTDRGKNYEQYF.

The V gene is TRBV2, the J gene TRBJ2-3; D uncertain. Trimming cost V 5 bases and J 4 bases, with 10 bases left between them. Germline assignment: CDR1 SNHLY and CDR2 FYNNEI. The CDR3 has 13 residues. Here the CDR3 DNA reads TGTGCCAGCAGTCTGCCGGCGGCAGATACGCAGTATTTT. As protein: CASSLPAADTQYF.

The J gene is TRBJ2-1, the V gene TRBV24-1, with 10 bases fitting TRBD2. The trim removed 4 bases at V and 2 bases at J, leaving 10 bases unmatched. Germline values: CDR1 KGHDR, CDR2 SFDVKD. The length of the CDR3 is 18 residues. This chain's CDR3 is CATSDATLAGAAYNEQFF. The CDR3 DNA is TGTGCCACCAGTGACGCGACTCTAGCGGGAGCGGCCTACAATGAGCAGTTCTTC.

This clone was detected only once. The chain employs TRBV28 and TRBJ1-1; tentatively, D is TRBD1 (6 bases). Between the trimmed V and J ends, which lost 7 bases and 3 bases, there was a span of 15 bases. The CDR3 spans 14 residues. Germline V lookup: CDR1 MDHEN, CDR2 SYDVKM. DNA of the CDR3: TGTGCCAGCATCCCCCACAGGGCTGACACTGAAGCTTTCTTT. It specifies CASIPHRADTEAFF. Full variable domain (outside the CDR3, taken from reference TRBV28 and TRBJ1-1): DVKVTQSSRYLVKRTGEKVFLECVQDMDHENMFWYRQDPGLGLRLIYFSYDVKMKEKGDIPEGYSVSREKKERFSLILESASTNQTSMYLCASIPHRADTEAFFGQGTRLTVV.

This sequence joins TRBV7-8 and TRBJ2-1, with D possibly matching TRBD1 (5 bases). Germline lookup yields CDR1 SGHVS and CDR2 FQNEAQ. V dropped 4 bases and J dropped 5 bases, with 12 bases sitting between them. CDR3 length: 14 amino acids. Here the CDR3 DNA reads TGTGCCAGCAGCTACAGGACCGACCACAATGAGCAGTTCTTC. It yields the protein CASSYRTDHNEQFF. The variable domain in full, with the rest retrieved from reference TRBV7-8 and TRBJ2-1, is GAGVSQSPRYKVAKRGQDVALRCDPISGHVSLFWYQQALGQGPEFLTYFQNEAQLDKSGLPSDRFFAERPEGSVSTLKIQRTQQEDSAVYLCASSYRTDHNEQFFGPGTRLTVL.

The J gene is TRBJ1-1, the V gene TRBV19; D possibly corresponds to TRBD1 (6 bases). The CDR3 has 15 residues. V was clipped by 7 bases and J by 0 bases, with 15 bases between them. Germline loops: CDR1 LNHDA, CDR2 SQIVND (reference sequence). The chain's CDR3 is CASTHRTALNTEAFF. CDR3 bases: TGTGCCAGTACCCATCGGACAGCTCTGAACACTGAAGCTTTCTTT.

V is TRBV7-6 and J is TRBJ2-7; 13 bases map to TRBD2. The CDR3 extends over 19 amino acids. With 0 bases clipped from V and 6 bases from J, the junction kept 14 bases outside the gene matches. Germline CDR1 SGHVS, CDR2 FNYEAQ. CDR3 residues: CASSLAATSGRSWAPEQYF. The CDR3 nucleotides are TGTGCCAGCAGCTTAGCGGCGACTAGCGGGAGGAGCTGGGCCCCCGAGCAGTACTTC. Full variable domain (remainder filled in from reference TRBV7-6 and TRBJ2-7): GAGVSQSPRYKVTKRGQDVALRCDPISGHVSLYWYRQALGQGPEFLTYFNYEAQQDKSGLPNDRFSAERPEGSISTLTIQRTEQRDSAMYRCASSLAATSGRSWAPEQYFGPGTRLTVT.

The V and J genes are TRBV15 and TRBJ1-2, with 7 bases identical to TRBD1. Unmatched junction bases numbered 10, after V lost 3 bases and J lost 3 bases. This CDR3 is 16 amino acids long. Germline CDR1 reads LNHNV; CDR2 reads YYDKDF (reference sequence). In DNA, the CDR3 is TGTGCCACCAGCAGTCCGGGACAGACCAATGACTATGGCTACACCTTC. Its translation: CATSSPGQTNDYGYTF. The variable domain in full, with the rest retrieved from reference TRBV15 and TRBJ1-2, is DAMVIQNPRYQVTQFGKPVTLSCSQTLNHNVMYWYQQKSSQAPKLLFHYYDKDFNNEADTPDNFQSRRPNTSFCFLDIRSPGLGDTAMYLCATSSPGQTNDYGYTFGSGTRLTVV.

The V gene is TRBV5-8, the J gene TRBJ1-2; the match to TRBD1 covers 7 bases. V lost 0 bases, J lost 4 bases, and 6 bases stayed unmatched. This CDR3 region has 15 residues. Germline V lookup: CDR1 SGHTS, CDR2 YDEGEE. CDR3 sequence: CASSLAAGGTYGYTF. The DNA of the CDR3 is TGTGCCAGCAGCTTGGCCGCAGGGGGAACCTATGGCTACACCTTC.

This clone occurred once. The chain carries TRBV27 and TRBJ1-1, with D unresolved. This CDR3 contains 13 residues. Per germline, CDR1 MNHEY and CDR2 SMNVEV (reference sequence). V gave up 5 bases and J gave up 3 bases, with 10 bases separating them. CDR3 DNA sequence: TGTGCCAGCAGTACTGAGGGATACACTGAAGCTTTCTTT. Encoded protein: CASSTEGYTEAFF.

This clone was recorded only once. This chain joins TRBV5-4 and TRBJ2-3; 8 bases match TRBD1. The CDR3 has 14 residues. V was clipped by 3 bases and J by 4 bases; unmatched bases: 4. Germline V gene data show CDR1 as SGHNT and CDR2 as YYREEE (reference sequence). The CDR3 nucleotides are TGTGCCAGCAGCTCAGGGGGCAGGGCAGATACGCAGTATTTT. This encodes CASSSGGRADTQYF.

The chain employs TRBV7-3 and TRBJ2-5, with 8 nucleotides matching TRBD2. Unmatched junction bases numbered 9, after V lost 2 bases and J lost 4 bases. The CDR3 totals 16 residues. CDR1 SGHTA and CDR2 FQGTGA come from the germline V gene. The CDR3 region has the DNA TGTGCCAGCAGCTTAGGCCCGGGAGGGACTGGAGAGACCCAGTACTTC. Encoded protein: CASSLGPGGTGETQYF.

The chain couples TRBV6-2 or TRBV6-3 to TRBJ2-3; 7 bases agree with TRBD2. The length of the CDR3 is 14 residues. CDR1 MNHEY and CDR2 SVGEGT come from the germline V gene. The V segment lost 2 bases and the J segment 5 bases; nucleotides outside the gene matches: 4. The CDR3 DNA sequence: TGTGCCAGCAGTTACGGCGGGAGTAAAGATACGCAGTATTTT. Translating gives CASSYGGSKDTQYF.

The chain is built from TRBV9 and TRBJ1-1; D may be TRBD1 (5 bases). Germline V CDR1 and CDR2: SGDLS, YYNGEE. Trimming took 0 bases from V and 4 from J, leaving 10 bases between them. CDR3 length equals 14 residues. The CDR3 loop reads CASSVGGKGTEAFF. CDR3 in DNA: TGTGCCAGCAGCGTAGGGGGCAAGGGCACTGAAGCTTTCTTT.

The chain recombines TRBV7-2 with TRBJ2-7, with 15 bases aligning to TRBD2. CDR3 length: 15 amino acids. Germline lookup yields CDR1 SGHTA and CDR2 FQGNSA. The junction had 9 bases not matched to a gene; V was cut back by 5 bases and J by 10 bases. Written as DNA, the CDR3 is TGTGCCAGCAGCCTCGCCGGACTAGCGGGAGGGTCTCAGTACTTC. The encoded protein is CASSLAGLAGGSQYF. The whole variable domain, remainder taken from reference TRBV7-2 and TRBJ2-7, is GAGVSQSPSNKVTEKGKDVELRCDPISGHTALYWYRQSLGQGLEFLIYFQGNSAPDKSGLPSDRFSAERTGGSVSTLTIQRTQQEDSAVYLCASSLAGLAGGSQYFGPGTRLTVT.

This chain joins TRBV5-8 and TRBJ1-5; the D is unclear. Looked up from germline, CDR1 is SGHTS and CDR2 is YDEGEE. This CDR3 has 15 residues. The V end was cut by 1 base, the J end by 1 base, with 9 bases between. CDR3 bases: TGTGCCAGCAGCTTGTTGATGACAAGCAATCAGCCCCAGCATTTT. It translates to CASSLLMTSNQPQHF.

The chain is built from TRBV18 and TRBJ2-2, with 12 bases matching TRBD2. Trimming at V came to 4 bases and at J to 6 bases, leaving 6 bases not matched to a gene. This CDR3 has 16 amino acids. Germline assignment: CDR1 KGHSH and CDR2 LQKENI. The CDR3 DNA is TGTGCCAGCTCACGGACTAGCGGGGTTTTCGCCGGGGAGCTGTTTTTT. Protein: CASSRTSGVFAGELFF.

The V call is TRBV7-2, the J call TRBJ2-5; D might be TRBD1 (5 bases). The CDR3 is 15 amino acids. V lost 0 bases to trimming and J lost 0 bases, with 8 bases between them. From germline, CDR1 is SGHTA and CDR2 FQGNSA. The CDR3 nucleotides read TGTGCCAGCAGCTTAGCGACAGAGTACCAAGAGACCCAGTACTTC. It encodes CASSLATEYQETQYF. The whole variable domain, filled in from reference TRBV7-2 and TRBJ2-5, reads GAGVSQSPSNKVTEKGKDVELRCDPISGHTALYWYRQSLGQGLEFLIYFQGNSAPDKSGLPSDRFSAERTGGSVSTLTIQRTQQEDSAVYLCASSLATEYQETQYFGPGTRLLVL.

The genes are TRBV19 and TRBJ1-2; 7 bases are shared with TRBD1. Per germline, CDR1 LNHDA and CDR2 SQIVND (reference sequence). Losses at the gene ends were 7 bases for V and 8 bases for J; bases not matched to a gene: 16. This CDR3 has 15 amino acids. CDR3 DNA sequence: TGTGCCAGTAAGGACCAAGGGGGCGCGGTCCTCGGCTACACCTTC. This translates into CASKDQGGAVLGYTF.

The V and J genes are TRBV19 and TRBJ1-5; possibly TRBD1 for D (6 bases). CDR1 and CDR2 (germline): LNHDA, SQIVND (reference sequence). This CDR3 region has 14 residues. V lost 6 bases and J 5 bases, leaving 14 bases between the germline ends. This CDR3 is CASRVSGAYQPQHF. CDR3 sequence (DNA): TGTGCCAGTAGGGTTTCAGGGGCCTATCAGCCCCAGCATTTT.

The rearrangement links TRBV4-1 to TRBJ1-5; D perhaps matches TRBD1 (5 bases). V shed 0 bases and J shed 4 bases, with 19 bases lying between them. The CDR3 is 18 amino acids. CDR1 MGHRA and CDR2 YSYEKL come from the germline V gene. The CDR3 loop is CASSQDDPRAGGNQPQHF. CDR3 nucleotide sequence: TGCGCCAGCAGCCAAGATGACCCCCGGGCGGGGGGAAATCAGCCCCAGCATTTT.